The 13 T cell receptor beta chains listed next were all sequenced from one sample in a study of blood T cell repertoires in COVID-19. Repertoires were generated with immunoSEQ multiplex PCR, while TCRdb's copy carries only in-frame clones and drops some. This table holds 62,000 or so clones, 80% to 90% found once. The sequenced material came from peripheral blood. These receptor sequences come from a woman between 55 and 75 years old with acute or convalescent COVID-19.

The chain carries TRBV6-6 and TRBJ2-7; TRBD2 aligns across 7 bases. The V gene's germline CDR1 is MNHNY and CDR2 SVGAGI (reference sequence). The ends lost 7 bases at V and 0 bases at J; junction bases unmatched: 9. The CDR3 length is 15 residues. The CDR3 DNA sequence: TGTGCCAGCAAACCAACAAGCGGGGACTCCTACGAGCAGTACTTC. Amino acid sequence: CASKPTSGDSYEQYF.

The CDR3 region is CASSTAARASNQPQHF. As DNA, the CDR3 is TGTGCCAGTAGTACCGCAGCCAGGGCGAGCAATCAGCCCCAGCATTTT. V is TRBV19 and J is TRBJ1-5; a possible D gene is TRBD1 (5 bases). V shed 4 bases and J shed 1 base, with 14 bases lying between them. Germline CDR1 is LNHDA and CDR2 is SQIVND (reference sequence). This CDR3 comprises 16 residues.

The chain joins TRBV6-1 to TRBJ1-2; 7 bases agree with TRBD1. After removal of 2 bases from V and 2 bases from J, the junction contained 2 bases not matched to a gene. The CDR3 covers 14 residues. The germline gives CDR1 MNHNS, CDR2 SASEGT. DNA of the CDR3: TGTGCCAGCAGTGAATGGGGACAGAACTATGGCTACACCTTC. This gives the protein CASSEWGQNYGYTF.

This clone was picked up a small number of times. The gene calls are TRBV11-1 and TRBJ2-3, with D perhaps matching TRBD1 (5 bases). V was pared by 1 base and J by 2 bases, with 10 bases between. The length of the CDR3 is 15 residues. CDR1 and CDR2 (germline): SGHAT, FQDESV (reference sequence). CDR3 nucleotides: TGTGCCAGCAGCTTAGTGGGGCAGCACACAGATACGCAGTATTTT. Translation: CASSLVGQHTDTQYF.

The CDR3 nucleotides read TGTGCCATCAGTGACGGGCAGGGTCTGAACACTGAAGCTTTCTTT. The encoded protein is CAISDGQGLNTEAFF. The chain links TRBV10-3 to TRBJ1-1; D possibly corresponds to TRBD1 (5 bases). The CDR3 has 15 amino acids. Germline values: CDR1 ENHRY, CDR2 SYGVKD. Trimming shortened V by 3 bases and J by 0 bases, and 11 bases separated the two germline ends.

This clone showed up just once. The V gene is TRBV28, the J gene TRBJ1-2; tentative D call: TRBD1 (6 bases). The CDR3 has 17 amino acids. Between the trimmed V and J ends, which lost 5 bases and 4 bases, there was a span of 23 bases. CDR1 and CDR2 from the germline V gene are MDHEN and SYDVKM. CDR3 sequence: CASSLRTYRVHSYGYTF. In DNA, the CDR3 is TGTGCCAGCAGTCTTCGAACGTACAGGGTCCACTCCTATGGCTACACCTTC.

This clone showed up many times. V and J are TRBV7-8 and TRBJ2-1, with D possibly being TRBD2 (6 bases). CDR3 length: 14 residues. CDR1 and CDR2 from the germline V gene are SGHVS and FQNEAQ. V was pared by 1 base and J by 12 bases, with 16 bases between. CDR3 protein: CASSLVLVEGVQFF. The CDR3 DNA is TGTGCCAGCAGCTTAGTGCTCGTGGAGGGAGTGCAGTTCTTC.

The chain couples TRBV6-6 to TRBJ1-4; the match to TRBD1 covers 8 bases. The V and J ends lost 5 bases and 0 bases, in that order; junction bases with no gene match: 2. The CDR3 runs to 15 residues. The germline CDR1 and CDR2 sequences are MNHNY and SVGAGI (reference sequence). In DNA form, the CDR3 reads TGTGCCAGCAGTGACAGGGGAGCAACTAATGAAAAACTGTTTTTT. Translating gives CASSDRGATNEKLFF.

V is TRBV29-1 and J is TRBJ1-1; possibly TRBD1 for D (6 bases). Trimming left V 8 bases short and J 3 bases short, with 13 bases between. Germline-derived CDR1 and CDR2 are SQVTM and ANQGSEA. There are 12 residues in the CDR3. CDR3 DNA: TGCAGCTCCACGGGGGGGCACACTGAAGCTTTCTTT. It translates to CSSTGGHTEAFF.

This sequence joins TRBV6-6 and TRBJ1-5; D remains ambiguous. The CDR3 spans 16 residues. V was trimmed by 2 bases and J by 7 bases, leaving 18 bases between them. Germline-derived CDR1 and CDR2 are MNHNY and SVGAGI (reference sequence). For the CDR3, the DNA is TGTGCCAGCAGTTACCATTCAGGTGAACTTAGGCAGCCCCAGCATTTT. Translating gives CASSYHSGELRQPQHF.

The chain links TRBV4-1 to TRBJ1-2; tentatively, D is TRBD1 (6 bases). CDR1 is MGHRA, CDR2 YSYEKL, per germline. The V gene lost 0 bases and the J gene lost 8 bases, with 19 bases spanning the gap. This CDR3 is 16 amino acids long. In DNA, the CDR3 is TGCGCCAGCAGCCAAGAACCCGGGACACCCCTAAGCGGCTACACCTTC. It codes for CASSQEPGTPLSGYTF.

The rearrangement uses TRBV28 and TRBJ2-1; no clear D. This CDR3 is built from 17 residues. Germline-derived CDR1 and CDR2 are MDHEN and SYDVKM. The V gene lost 2 bases and the J gene lost 4 bases, with 18 bases spanning the gap. CDR3 bases: TGTGCCAGCAGTTTAATGCTAGGCCCTACCTCATACAATGAGCAGTTCTTC. Its protein product is CASSLMLGPTSYNEQFF.

This chain links TRBV4-2 with TRBJ1-2; D is unclear. CDR3 length: 15 residues. Trimming shortened V by 3 bases and J by 2 bases, and 13 bases separated the two germline ends. Germline-derived CDR1 and CDR2 are LGHNA and YNFKEQ. The chain's CDR3 is CASSQARNKNYGYTF. The CDR3 DNA sequence: TGTGCCAGCAGCCAGGCGAGGAATAAAAACTATGGCTACACCTTC.